Shown below are 19 T cell receptor beta chains from a single sample sequenced in a study of cytomegalovirus exposure and HLA in healthy donors. Some clones are missing from TCRdb's copy, which holds only in-frame ones; the method was immunoSEQ multiplex PCR. Found here are roughly 50,000 clones, approximately 90% of them singletons; the top ten hold more than 8%. The sequenced sample consisted of PBMCs. The receptor source for this set is a woman younger than 30 in good health and CMV-seropositive.

The chain carries TRBV5-5 and TRBJ1-2; TRBD1 might be the D (5 bases). The germline V gene encodes CDR1 SGHKS and CDR2 YYEKEE (reference sequence). The CDR3 sequence is 15 residues long. The V end was cut by 4 bases, the J end by 8 bases, with 21 bases between. The CDR3 protein is CASSPRGEVASGYTF. DNA for the CDR3: TGTGCCAGCAGCCCCCGGGGGGAGGTGGCTTCAGGCTACACCTTC.

This clone appeared a few times. CDR3 nucleotides: TGTGCCAGCAGTGCAGGGGGCGATTCCCATGAGCAGTTCTTC. Amino acid sequence: CASSAGGDSHEQFF. The chain is built from TRBV6-4 and TRBJ2-1, with 8 nucleotides matching TRBD1. V lost 4 bases and J lost 8; bases outside the gene matches: 7. CDR3 length: 14 amino acids. CDR1 and CDR2 (germline): MRHNA, SNTAGT.

The CDR3 sequence is CASSLFSVTGQETQYF. The CDR3 DNA reads as TGTGCCAGCAGTTTATTCTCTGTCACGGGACAAGAGACCCAGTACTTC. V and J are TRBV27 and TRBJ2-5; D is possibly TRBD2 (5 bases). The CDR3 length is 16 residues. Per the germline V gene, CDR1 is MNHEY and CDR2 is SMNVEV (reference sequence). Trimming removed 1 base from V and 2 bases from J, with 14 bases in between.

This chain uses TRBV27 with TRBJ2-6; D is perhaps TRBD2 (5 bases). This CDR3 is 19 amino acids long. Germline V lookup: CDR1 MNHEY, CDR2 SMNVEV (reference sequence). Trimming removed 0 bases from V and 0 bases from J, with 15 bases in between. CDR3 DNA sequence: TGTGCCAGCAGTTTATCTGGCGCGCGACTATACTCTGGGGCCAACGTCCTGACTTTC. Protein sequence: CASSLSGARLYSGANVLTF.

This chain connects TRBV4-3 to TRBJ1-2; tentatively, D is TRBD1 (6 bases). CDR3 length: 17 amino acids. Trimming left V 0 bases short and J 0 bases short, with 14 bases between. Germline V lookup: CDR1 LGHNA, CDR2 YSLEER. Here the CDR3 DNA reads TGCGCCAGCAGCCAAGATGCCCGGACAGAGACTAACTATGGCTACACCTTC. Residues: CASSQDARTETNYGYTF.

This chain joins TRBV5-1 and TRBJ1-2; D is unclear. The CDR3 length is 15 residues. V was cut by 4 bases and J by 4 bases, with 17 bases left in between. The germline gives CDR1 SGHRS, CDR2 YFSETQ. This chain's CDR3 is CASSLDGSEAYGYTF. CDR3 sequence (DNA): TGCGCCAGCAGCCTAGACGGATCGGAAGCCTATGGCTACACCTTC.

V and J are TRBV2 and TRBJ1-2, with TRBD1 matching 9 bases. Germline trimming cut 4 bases from V and 4 bases from J; bases unmatched to any gene: 4. This CDR3 is 14 amino acids long. Germline V gene data show CDR1 as SNHLY and CDR2 as FYNNEI. The CDR3 sequence: CASSAPTGGYGYTF. CDR3 sequence (DNA): TGTGCCAGCAGTGCCCCGACAGGGGGCTATGGCTACACCTTC.

The V and J genes are TRBV6-4 and TRBJ2-3; no clear D gene. Trimming removed 2 bases at V and 1 base at J, with 7 bases between. The CDR3 is made up of 14 amino acids. Germline-derived CDR1 and CDR2 are MRHNA and SNTAGT. In DNA form, the CDR3 reads TGTGCCAGCAGTGACGGCGGAGGCACAGATACGCAGTATTTT. It is translated as CASSDGGGTDTQYF.

This sequence joins TRBV6-6 and TRBJ1-3; 10 nucleotides match TRBD1. CDR1 is MNHNY, CDR2 SVGAGI, per germline (reference sequence). The CDR3 spans 15 residues. With V trimmed by 4 bases and J by 3 bases, 3 bases remained unmatched. The CDR3 is CASSWTGGVGNTIYF. The DNA for the CDR3 is TGTGCCAGCAGTTGGACAGGGGGAGTTGGAAACACCATATATTTT.

This chain uses TRBV27 with TRBJ1-1; 7 bases are a match to TRBD1. The CDR3 sequence is 16 residues long. The J segment lost 10 bases and the V segment lost 7 bases, leaving 21 bases of the junction unmatched. Per germline, CDR1 MNHEY and CDR2 SMNVEV (reference sequence). The CDR3 DNA follows: TGTGCCAGCATACGCCAAGGGGGCGAGGGGAGATCAGGAGCTTTCTTT. Protein product: CASIRQGGEGRSGAFF.

The chain couples TRBV18 to TRBJ1-2, with TRBD1 matching over 8 bases. The CDR3 has 17 residues. The trim removed 0 bases at V and 1 base at J, leaving 7 bases unmatched. Germline V gene lookup returns CDR1 KGHSH and CDR2 LQKENI. The CDR3 protein is CASSPPRTGPFNYGYTF. The CDR3 nucleotides are TGTGCCAGCTCACCACCCCGGACAGGGCCCTTTAACTATGGCTACACCTTC.

CDR3 bases: TGTGCCAGCAGCTTGAACTATCATGGAGAGACCCAGTACTTC. It translates to CASSLNYHGETQYF. V and J are TRBV7-2 and TRBJ2-5; D ambiguous. The CDR3 extends over 14 amino acids. Germline V gene sequence: CDR1 SGHTA, CDR2 FQGNSA. V lost 3 bases, J lost 4 bases, and 12 bases lay in between.

The chain carries TRBV5-4 and TRBJ1-2; 9 bases agree with TRBD1. J gave up 5 bases and V 4 bases, and 12 bases lay outside the gene matches. The length of the CDR3 is 16 residues. Germline V gene data show CDR1 as SGHNT and CDR2 as YYREEE (reference sequence). The CDR3 coding sequence is TGTGCCAGCAGCGGATCCGGGACAGGGAAAGGGTATGGCTACACCTTC. Its protein product is CASSGSGTGKGYGYTF.

V usage is TRBV7-9 and J usage is TRBJ1-3; 7 bases match TRBD1. Germline V gene data show CDR1 as SEHNR and CDR2 as FQNEAQ (reference sequence). The V segment lost 1 base and the J segment 4 bases; nucleotides outside the gene matches: 13. The CDR3 is 18 amino acids. The CDR3 loop is CASSLEGRGTSGGNTIYF. CDR3 DNA: TGTGCCAGCAGCTTAGAGGGCAGGGGGACTTCGGGAGGAAACACCATATATTTT.

The chain links TRBV6-1 to TRBJ2-7; 7 bases are shared with TRBD1. The CDR3 is made up of 13 amino acids. Germline CDR1 and CDR2: MNHNS and SASEGT. V lost 5 bases, J lost 2 bases, and 3 bases stayed unmatched. CDR3 amino acids: CASSRDRTYEQYF. CDR3 in DNA: TGTGCCAGCAGTCGGGACAGAACCTACGAGCAGTACTTC.

V and J are TRBV11-2 and TRBJ1-1; 7 nucleotides line up with TRBD1. CDR3 length: 15 amino acids. Trimming cost V 2 bases and J 6 bases; bases outside gene matches: 9. Germline CDR1 is SGHAT and CDR2 is FQNNGV. The CDR3 DNA reads TGTGCCAGCAGCTTACCTACAGGGGTGGATGCTGAAGCTTTCTTT. Translating gives CASSLPTGVDAEAFF.

The chain has TRBV6-6 and TRBJ1-4; the match to TRBD1 covers 7 bases. This CDR3 has 13 residues. Germline trimming cut 7 bases from V and 9 bases from J; bases unmatched to any gene: 8. Germline V gene data show CDR1 as MNHNY and CDR2 as SVGAGI (reference sequence). The CDR3 spells CASKGTELQKLFF. The CDR3 DNA reads as TGTGCCAGCAAAGGGACAGAGCTTCAAAAACTGTTTTTT.

The rearrangement joins TRBV5-1 to TRBJ2-5; 9 bases line up with TRBD1. The ends lost 4 bases at V and 5 bases at J; junction bases unmatched: 6. Germline V lookup: CDR1 SGHRS, CDR2 YFSETQ. The CDR3 consists of 14 residues. This CDR3 is CASSRGQGGETQYF. The CDR3 bases are TGCGCCAGCAGCAGGGGACAGGGAGGGGAGACCCAGTACTTC.

This chain joins TRBV5-4 and TRBJ2-5; TRBD2 aligns across 14 bases. The V segment lost 6 bases and the J segment 2 bases; nucleotides outside the gene matches: 6. This CDR3 contains 16 residues. Germline V gene lookup returns CDR1 SGHNT and CDR2 YYREEE (reference sequence). CDR3 coding DNA: TGTGCCAGCAAAATAAGACTAGCGGGGGGGCAAGAGACCCAGTACTTC. Its translation: CASKIRLAGGQETQYF.